Listed here are 24 T cell receptor beta chains from one sample, sequenced in a study of CD8+ T cells in alopecia areata. Once RNA had been extracted, it was reverse transcribed into cDNA to act as the sequencing template. Method: immunoSEQ multiplex PCR; TCRdb's copy keeps in-frame clones and lacks some. The data hold roughly 150,000 clones, with about nine tenths observed a single time. This specimen was CD8+ T cells sorted from blood, taken at week 0. These receptors were taken from a human donor with alopecia areata.

J is TRBJ2-7 and V is TRBV7-9, with TRBD1 matching over 7 bases. The CDR3 length is 15 residues. Looked up from germline, CDR1 is SEHNR and CDR2 is FQNEAQ (reference sequence). V shed 5 bases, J shed 2 bases, and the junction held 9 bases outside the gene matches. CDR3 nucleotide sequence: TGTGCCAGCAGCCCCCGGGACAGTGGACCCTACGAGCAGTACTTC. Protein sequence: CASSPRDSGPYEQYF. Complete variable domain (other parts from reference TRBV7-9 and TRBJ2-7): DTGVSQNPRHKITKRGQNVTFRCDPISEHNRLYWYRQTLGQGPEFLTYFQNEAQLEKSRLLSDRFSAERPKGSFSTLEIQRTEQGDSAMYLCASSPRDSGPYEQYFGPGTRLTVT.

The CDR3 protein is CAISGGPYNEQFF. The CDR3 bases are TGTGCCATCAGCGGGGGGCCCTACAATGAGCAGTTCTTC. The chain combines TRBV6-6 with TRBJ2-1, with 9 nucleotides matching TRBD2. The trim removed 10 bases at V and 2 bases at J, leaving 3 bases unmatched. The CDR3 is made up of 13 amino acids. The germline CDR1 and CDR2 sequences are MNHNY and SVGAGI (reference sequence).

Concerning this clone itself: The same CDR3 arises from other DNA sequences in this sample as well. The CDR3 region has the DNA TGCGCCAGCAGCCAAGATGGAAACGAGCAGTACTTC. Translation: CASSQDGNEQYF. V is TRBV4-1 and J is TRBJ2-7; D ambiguous. Trimming removed 0 bases at V and 5 bases at J, with 5 bases between. The CDR3 has 12 amino acids. Germline CDR1 reads MGHRA; CDR2 reads YSYEKL.

The chain joins TRBV7-8 to TRBJ2-2, with D perhaps TRBD2 (6 bases). Germline V gene sequence: CDR1 SGHVS, CDR2 FQNEAQ. This CDR3 region has 17 residues. With 5 bases removed from V and 0 bases from J, the gap between germline ends came to 16 bases. The CDR3 region is CASSRRGGGSNTGELFF. The CDR3 DNA is TGTGCCAGCAGCCGGCGGGGCGGAGGATCGAACACCGGGGAGCTGTTTTTT.

The CDR3 is CASSVRPNEQFF. The CDR3 DNA follows: TGTGCCAGCAGCGTACGACCCAATGAGCAGTTCTTC. The chain is built from TRBV9 and TRBJ2-1; D gene ambiguous. Germline V CDR1 and CDR2: SGDLS, YYNGEE. The V end lost 1 base, the J end lost 6 bases, and 5 bases lay between the germline ends. CDR3 length: 12 amino acids.

This sequence joins TRBV30 and TRBJ2-1, with D unclear. V dropped 7 bases and J dropped 0 bases, with 13 bases sitting between them. CDR3 size: 14 residues. Germline-derived CDR1 and CDR2 are GTSNPN and SVGIG (reference sequence). CDR3 in DNA: TGTGCCTTAAGAGAAGCGTACTCCTACAATGAGCAGTTCTTC. This codes for CALREAYSYNEQFF.

The gene calls are TRBV2 and TRBJ2-2, with a weak D call TRBD2 (6 bases). Germline values: CDR1 SNHLY, CDR2 FYNNEI. CDR3 length equals 17 residues. V lost 5 bases and J lost 2, with 18 bases in between. The DNA of the CDR3 is TGTGCCAGCAGTCATTCACCGTCGGGGGTTAACACCGGGGAGCTGTTTTTT. It yields the protein CASSHSPSGVNTGELFF. The variable domain in full, with the rest retrieved from reference TRBV2 and TRBJ2-2, is EPEVTQTPSHQVTQMGQEVILRCVPISNHLYFYWYRQILGQKVEFLVSFYNNEISEKSEIFDDQFSVERPDGSNFTLKIRSTKLEDSAMYFCASSHSPSGVNTGELFFGEGSRLTVL.

The chain employs TRBV4-1 and TRBJ2-1; tentative D call: TRBD2 (5 bases). The germline V gene encodes CDR1 MGHRA and CDR2 YSYEKL. Deletions cut 3 bases from V and 0 bases from J, with 15 bases between. The CDR3 runs 17 residues. The CDR3 nucleotides read TGCGCCAGCAGCCAGGTGAGCGGATCCAGCTCCTACAATGAGCAGTTCTTC. Protein: CASSQVSGSSSYNEQFF.

The chain recombines TRBV29-1 with TRBJ2-7; 7 positions agree with TRBD2. CDR1 is SQVTM and CDR2 is ANQGSEA in the germline V gene. Germline trimming cut 1 base from V and 6 bases from J; bases unmatched to any gene: 6. The CDR3 loop spans 13 amino acids. The CDR3 DNA reads as TGCAGCGTTGAAGTGTGGTTAGCGGGCGAGCAGTACTTC. It encodes CSVEVWLAGEQYF.

This clone has only a few counts. The chain is built from TRBV7-2 and TRBJ1-6, with D possibly TRBD1 on 6 matching bases. Germline V lookup: CDR1 SGHTA, CDR2 FQGNSA. V was pared by 3 bases and J by 0 bases, with 12 bases between. The CDR3 covers 17 residues. The CDR3 region has the DNA TGTGCCAGCAGCTTGGGGTCGGACAGCTCCTATAATTCACCCCTCCACTTT. Its translation is CASSLGSDSSYNSPLHF.

The V gene is TRBV15, the J gene TRBJ2-6; no definite D call. Trimming pared 3 bases from V and 0 bases from J, leaving 9 bases between. The CDR3 spans 16 residues. Germline V gene data show CDR1 as LNHNV and CDR2 as YYDKDF (reference sequence). The CDR3 is CATSSYQSSGANVLTF. In nucleotides, the CDR3 is TGTGCCACCAGCAGCTATCAGTCCTCTGGGGCCAACGTCCTGACTTTC.

V and J are TRBV7-8 and TRBJ2-7, with 10 bases that match TRBD1. The CDR3 totals 14 residues. Germline CDR1 reads SGHVS; CDR2 reads FQNEAQ. Unmatched junction bases numbered 2, after V lost 5 bases and J lost 1 base. CDR3 nucleotide sequence: TGTGCCAGCAGCCAGGGACAGGGGTCCTACGAGCAGTACTTC. Translating gives CASSQGQGSYEQYF.

This sequence joins TRBV5-4 and TRBJ2-7; the D gene could be TRBD1 or TRBD2 (5 bases each). The CDR3 has 13 residues. Germline V gene sequence: CDR1 SGHNT, CDR2 YYREEE (reference sequence). The V gene lost 3 bases and the J gene lost 3 bases, with 10 bases spanning the gap. CDR3 DNA: TGTGCCAGCAGCTGGGACCTCGACTACGAGCAGTACTTC. Translated, it gives CASSWDLDYEQYF.

This chain joins TRBV9 and TRBJ1-4; 8 bases are a match to TRBD1. The germline CDR1 and CDR2 sequences are SGDLS and YYNGEE. This CDR3 has 15 amino acids. J lost 5 bases, V lost 2 bases, and 5 bases had no gene match. The CDR3 spells CASSVNGQGNEKLFF. The CDR3 nucleotides are TGTGCCAGCAGCGTGAATGGACAGGGAAATGAAAAACTGTTTTTT.

The V gene is TRBV7-8, the J gene TRBJ1-2, with 9 bases matching TRBD1. The CDR3 covers 14 residues. The ends lost 5 bases at V and 7 bases at J; junction bases unmatched: 8. Germline V gene lookup returns CDR1 SGHVS and CDR2 FQNEAQ. This CDR3 reads CASSPWDREIGYTF. The CDR3 DNA reads TGTGCCAGCAGCCCCTGGGACAGGGAAATTGGCTACACCTTC.

The V call is TRBV27, the J call TRBJ2-3, with 7 nucleotides matching TRBD1. This CDR3 spans 11 amino acids. V lost 5 bases to trimming and J lost 14 bases; unmatched junction nucleotides: 7. Germline-derived CDR1 and CDR2 are MNHEY and SMNVEV (reference sequence). The CDR3 reads CASSVTGRSYF. The DNA for the CDR3 is TGTGCCAGCAGTGTGACAGGGCGTTCGTATTTT.

The chain carries TRBV2 and TRBJ2-7; TRBD1 is a possible D gene (6 bases). The CDR3 length is 15 residues. Germline CDR1 reads SNHLY; CDR2 reads FYNNEI. V lost 1 base and J 2 bases, leaving 12 bases between the germline ends. Here the CDR3 reads CASSEGLGDTYEQYF. The DNA of the CDR3 is TGTGCCAGCAGTGAAGGTCTCGGGGACACCTACGAGCAGTACTTC.

The chain is built from TRBV19 and TRBJ1-2; possible D gene TRBD1, 6 bases. Between the trimmed V and J ends, which lost 4 bases and 6 bases, there was a span of 18 bases. This CDR3 is built from 15 residues. CDR1 is LNHDA, CDR2 SQIVND, per germline (reference sequence). CDR3 bases: TGTGCCAGTAGTAAGGTCGCGTGGGGGGGCCATGGCTACACCTTC. This sequence encodes CASSKVAWGGHGYTF.

V usage is TRBV11-1 and J usage is TRBJ2-4; 7 positions match TRBD2. Trimming cost V 0 bases and J 1 base; bases outside gene matches: 6. Per germline, CDR1 SGHAT and CDR2 FQDESV (reference sequence). The CDR3 is made up of 17 amino acids. The CDR3 spells CASSLAGDGRAKNIQYF. The CDR3 DNA reads as TGTGCCAGCAGCTTAGCCGGTGACGGGAGGGCCAAAAACATTCAGTACTTC.

The rearrangement joins TRBV19 to TRBJ2-7; D remains unclear. In germline, CDR1 is LNHDA, CDR2 SQIVND (reference sequence). Trimming took 7 bases from V and 5 from J, leaving 15 bases between them. The CDR3 runs to 13 residues. The chain's CDR3 is CASKVGVGNEQYF. The CDR3 DNA reads TGTGCCAGTAAGGTTGGGGTGGGCAACGAGCAGTACTTC.

V gene TRBV29-1 combines with J gene TRBJ2-7; 7 bases map to TRBD2. Germline V lookup: CDR1 SQVTM, CDR2 ANQGSEA. The CDR3 is 13 amino acids. The J segment lost 0 bases and the V segment lost 7 bases, leaving 6 bases of the junction unmatched. The CDR3 nucleotides are TGCAGCGCTGGGGGGGTGAGCTCCTACGAGCAGTACTTC. It yields the protein CSAGGVSSYEQYF.

This chain connects TRBV7-9 to TRBJ2-7; no clear D. The V end lost 1 base, the J end lost 12 bases, and 13 bases lay between the germline ends. Germline V gene sequence: CDR1 SEHNR, CDR2 FQNEAQ (reference sequence). CDR3 size: 12 residues. DNA for the CDR3: TGTGCCAGCAGCTTAGGTTCAGAAGGTCCGTACTTC. It codes for CASSLGSEGPYF.

The rearrangement links TRBV7-8 to TRBJ2-3; 10 bases match TRBD2. The CDR3 length is 17 residues. From germline, CDR1 is SGHVS and CDR2 FQNEAQ. V shed 2 bases, J shed 1 base, and the junction held 6 bases outside the gene matches. DNA for the CDR3: TGTGCCAGCAGCTTAAGCGGGGGGGCCGGGGGCACAGATACGCAGTATTTT. This codes for CASSLSGGAGGTDTQYF. The entire variable domain, with the rest obtained from reference TRBV7-8 and TRBJ2-3, is as follows: GAGVSQSPRYKVAKRGQDVALRCDPISGHVSLFWYQQALGQGPEFLTYFQNEAQLDKSGLPSDRFFAERPEGSVSTLKIQRTQQEDSAVYLCASSLSGGAGGTDTQYFGPGTRLTVL.

The gene calls are TRBV30 and TRBJ2-2; no clear D gene. CDR3 length: 15 amino acids. Trimming removed 8 bases from V and 4 bases from J, with 20 bases in between. CDR1 and CDR2 from the germline V gene are GTSNPN and SVGIG (reference sequence). In nucleotides, the CDR3 is TGTGCCGCCCGAGTCCTTCTAGACTTCACCGGGGAGCTGTTTTTT. Protein product: CAARVLLDFTGELFF. Based on the CDR3 plus reference TRBV30 and TRBJ2-2, the full variable domain is SQTIHQWPATLVQPVGSPLSLECTVEGTSNPNLYWYRQAAGRGLQLLFYSVGIGQISSEVPQNLSASRPQDRQFILSSKKLLLSDSGFYLCAARVLLDFTGELFFGEGSRLTVL.